Described below is a single T cell receptor (beta chain) sequence and its context. Its antigen is not known. This entry is derived from a study of T-cell reconstitution after alpha-beta-depleted transplantation in children. Findings of the study overall: One year after transplant, T-cell counts and diversity came mostly from newly produced T cells. From surviving recipient T cells and thymic progenitors came the high day-60 TCRbeta diversity observed in some patients. As was reported, about two months after transplant, alpha-beta T cells came from several hundred expanded graft clones.

Molecular barcoding with unique molecular identifiers was used for the TCRbeta library. TCRdb fed the PCR reads into MiXCR, producing one record per CDR3 protein. The sample carries around 110,000 distinct CDR3 sequences, 10% recorded once. The ends were cut back, 0 bases at V and 2 bases at J, with 9 bases in the middle. The CDR3 spans 14 residues. The germline CDR1 and CDR2 sequences are SGHRS and YFSETQ. The gene calls are TRBV5-1 and TRBJ2-7, with D tentatively TRBD1 or TRBD2 (5 bases each). The material sequenced was PBMCs, taken before TCRalphabeta/CD19-depleted stem cell transplant. This sequence was found in a boy aged 2 to 9 with acute lymphoblastic leukemia, due to receive a stem cell transplant. As DNA, the CDR3 is TGCGCCAGCAGCTTGGGGGGGTTCACCTACGAGCAGTACTTC. Protein sequence: CASSLGGFTYEQYF.